This T cell receptor beta chain emerged from a study of T-cell reconstitution after alpha-beta-depleted transplantation in children. Unique molecular identifiers were built into the TCRbeta library. In TCRdb, the PCR reads were re-called with MiXCR into one record per CDR3 protein. Among approximately 270,000 distinct CDR3 sequences, over 8% were seen once, and the ten largest hold about a tenth. This CDR3 has 14 residues. Deletions cut 4 bases from V and 1 base from J, with 10 bases between. CDR1 SNHLY and CDR2 FYNNEI come from the germline V gene. The chain links TRBV2 to TRBJ1-2; D is ambiguous. Source: PBMCs from the stem cell graft donor, taken from the stem cell graft. The clonotype was recovered from a human donor who donated a stem cell graft to a child with SCID. The CDR3 DNA reads TGTGCCAGCAGTGGGCGGCAGGATAACTATGGCTACACCTTC. Translating gives CASSGRQDNYGYTF.